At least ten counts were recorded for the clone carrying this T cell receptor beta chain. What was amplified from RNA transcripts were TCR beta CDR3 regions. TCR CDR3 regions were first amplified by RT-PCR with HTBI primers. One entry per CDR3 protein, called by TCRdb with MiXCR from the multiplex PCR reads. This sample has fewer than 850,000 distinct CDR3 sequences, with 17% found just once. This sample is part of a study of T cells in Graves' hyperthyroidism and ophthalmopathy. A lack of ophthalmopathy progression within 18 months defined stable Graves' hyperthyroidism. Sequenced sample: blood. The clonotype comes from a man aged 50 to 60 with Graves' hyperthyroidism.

CDR3 sequence: CASSSGTSGTNEQFF. CDR3 sequence (DNA): TGTGCCAGCTCGTCCGGGACTAGCGGGACAAATGAGCAGTTCTTC. The genes are TRBV27 and TRBJ2-1; 13 nucleotides line up with TRBD2. Losses at the gene ends were 8 bases for V and 7 bases for J; bases not matched to a gene: 8. Germline V CDR1 and CDR2: MNHEY, SMNVEV (reference sequence). The CDR3 sequence is 15 residues long.